This T cell receptor beta chain was captured by sequencing in a study of blood T cell repertoires in COVID-19. Here immunoSEQ multiplex PCR was the method, and the copy in TCRdb shows in-frame clones only, minus some. The table has fewer than 200,000 clones, approximately 90% seen once; the top ten hold around 12%. In germline, CDR1 is MNHEY, CDR2 SVGAGI. The CDR3 consists of 14 residues. Trimming cost V 4 bases and J 5 bases, with 14 bases left between them. The chain is built from TRBV6-5 and TRBJ2-5; D may be TRBD1 (5 bases). The sample was peripheral blood. This clonotype originated in a woman in her seventies with COVID-19, enrolled during active disease. The CDR3: CASSFSRAVETQYF. CDR3 nucleotides: TGTGCCAGCAGTTTCAGCAGGGCGGTGGAGACCCAGTACTTC.